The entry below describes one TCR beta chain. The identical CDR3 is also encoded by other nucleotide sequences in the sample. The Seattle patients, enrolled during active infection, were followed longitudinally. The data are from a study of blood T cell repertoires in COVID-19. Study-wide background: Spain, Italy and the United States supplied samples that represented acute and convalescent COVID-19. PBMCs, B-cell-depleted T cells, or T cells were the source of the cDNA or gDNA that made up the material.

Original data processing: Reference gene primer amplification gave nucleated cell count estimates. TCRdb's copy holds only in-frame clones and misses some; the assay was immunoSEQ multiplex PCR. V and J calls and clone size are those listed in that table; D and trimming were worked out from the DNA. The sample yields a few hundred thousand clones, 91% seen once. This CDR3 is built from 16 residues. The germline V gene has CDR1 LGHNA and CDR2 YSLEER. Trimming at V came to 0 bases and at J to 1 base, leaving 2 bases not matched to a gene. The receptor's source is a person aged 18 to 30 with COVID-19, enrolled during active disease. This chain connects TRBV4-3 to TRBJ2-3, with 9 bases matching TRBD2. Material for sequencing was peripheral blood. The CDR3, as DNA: TGCGCCAGCAGCCAAGAATTAGCGGGAGGCACAGATACGCAGTATTTT. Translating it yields CASSQELAGGTDTQYF.